This T cell receptor (beta chain) is drawn from a study of blood T cell repertoires in COVID-19. The overall study: T cells, B-cell-depleted T cells, or PBMCs provided the cDNA or gDNA that served as material.

The V gene end was trimmed by 2 bases and the J gene end by 6 bases; junction bases not matched to a gene: 6. The CDR3 extends over 15 amino acids. Germline CDR1 and CDR2: MNHNS and SASEGT. The data were produced by immunoSEQ multiplex PCR, yet TCRdb's version contains in-frame clones alone and is incomplete. Counted here are approximately 67,000 clones, 91% occurring once; the ten biggest clones make up around 6.7%. This rearrangement joins TRBV6-1 to TRBJ1-4, with TRBD1 identical over 7 bases. The sample was peripheral blood. The receptor's source is a human donor in a cohort sampled during active COVID-19. CDR3 coding DNA: TGTGCCAGCAGTGAACCGGGACAGAGTTATGAAAAACTGTTTTTT. Translated, it gives CASSEPGQSYEKLFF.